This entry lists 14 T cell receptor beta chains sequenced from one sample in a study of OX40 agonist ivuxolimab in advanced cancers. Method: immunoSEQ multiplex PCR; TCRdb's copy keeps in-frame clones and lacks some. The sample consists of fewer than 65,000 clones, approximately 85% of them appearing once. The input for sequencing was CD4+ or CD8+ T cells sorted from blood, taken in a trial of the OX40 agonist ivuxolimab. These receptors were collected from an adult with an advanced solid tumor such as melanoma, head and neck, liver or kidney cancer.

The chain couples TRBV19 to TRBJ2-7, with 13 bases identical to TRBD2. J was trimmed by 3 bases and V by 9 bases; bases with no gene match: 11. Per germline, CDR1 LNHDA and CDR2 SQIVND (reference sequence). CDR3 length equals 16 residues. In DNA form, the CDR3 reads TGTGCCAGGACGACTAGCGGGGGGCCACCTAGCTACGAGCAGTACTTC. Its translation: CARTTSGGPPSYEQYF.

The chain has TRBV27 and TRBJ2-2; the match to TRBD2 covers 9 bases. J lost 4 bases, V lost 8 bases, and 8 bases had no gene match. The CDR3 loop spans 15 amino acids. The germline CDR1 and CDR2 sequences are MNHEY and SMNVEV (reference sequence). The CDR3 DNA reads TGTGCCAGCCGCCTCGGCGGGAGGGTCACCGGGGAGCTGTTTTTT. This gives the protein CASRLGGRVTGELFF.

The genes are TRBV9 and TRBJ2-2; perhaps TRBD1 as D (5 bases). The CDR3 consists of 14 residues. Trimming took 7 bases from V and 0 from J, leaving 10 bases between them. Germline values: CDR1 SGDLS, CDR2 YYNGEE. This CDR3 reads CASSGQSNTGELFF. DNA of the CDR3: TGTGCCAGCTCTGGACAATCGAACACCGGGGAGCTGTTTTTT. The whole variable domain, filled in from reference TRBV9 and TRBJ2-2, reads DSGVTQTPKHLITATGQRVTLRCSPRSGDLSVYWYQQSLDQGLQFLIQYYNGEERAKGNILERFSAQQFPDLHSELNLSSLELGDSALYFCASSGQSNTGELFFGEGSRLTVL.

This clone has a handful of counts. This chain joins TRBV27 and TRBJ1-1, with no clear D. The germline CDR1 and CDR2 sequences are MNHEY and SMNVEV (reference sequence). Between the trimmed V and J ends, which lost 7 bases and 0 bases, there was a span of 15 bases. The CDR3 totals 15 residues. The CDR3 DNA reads TGTGCCAGCACCTCCCTGATGGCGCTGAACACTGAAGCTTTCTTT. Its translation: CASTSLMALNTEAFF.

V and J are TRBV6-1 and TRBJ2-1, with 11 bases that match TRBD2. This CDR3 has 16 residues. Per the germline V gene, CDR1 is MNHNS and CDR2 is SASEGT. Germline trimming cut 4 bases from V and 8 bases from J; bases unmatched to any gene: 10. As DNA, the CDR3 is TGTGCCAGCAGTGTTAGCGGGGGGGGCTTATCGGATGAGCAGTTCTTC. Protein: CASSVSGGGLSDEQFF.

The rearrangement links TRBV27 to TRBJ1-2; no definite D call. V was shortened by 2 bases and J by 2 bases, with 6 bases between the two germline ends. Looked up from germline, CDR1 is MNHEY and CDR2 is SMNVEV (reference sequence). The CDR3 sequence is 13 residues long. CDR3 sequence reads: CASSLTGNYGYTF. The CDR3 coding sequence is TGTGCCAGCAGTTTAACGGGCAACTATGGCTACACCTTC.

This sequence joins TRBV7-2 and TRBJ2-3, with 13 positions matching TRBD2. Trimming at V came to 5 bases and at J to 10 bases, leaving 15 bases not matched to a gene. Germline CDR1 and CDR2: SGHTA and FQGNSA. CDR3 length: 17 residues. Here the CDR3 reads CASSPSILAGGGEAQYF. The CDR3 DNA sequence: TGTGCCAGCAGCCCCTCCATACTAGCGGGAGGGGGGGAAGCGCAGTATTTT. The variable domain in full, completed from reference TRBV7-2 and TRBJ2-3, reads GAGVSQSPSNKVTEKGKDVELRCDPISGHTALYWYRQSLGQGLEFLIYFQGNSAPDKSGLPSDRFSAERTGGSVSTLTIQRTQQEDSAVYLCASSPSILAGGGEAQYFGPGTRLTVL.

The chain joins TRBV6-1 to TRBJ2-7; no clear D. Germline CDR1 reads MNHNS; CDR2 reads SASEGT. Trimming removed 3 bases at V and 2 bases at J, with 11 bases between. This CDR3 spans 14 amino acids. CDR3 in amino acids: CASSEGYETYEQYF. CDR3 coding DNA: TGTGCCAGCAGTGAGGGGTATGAAACCTACGAGCAGTACTTC.

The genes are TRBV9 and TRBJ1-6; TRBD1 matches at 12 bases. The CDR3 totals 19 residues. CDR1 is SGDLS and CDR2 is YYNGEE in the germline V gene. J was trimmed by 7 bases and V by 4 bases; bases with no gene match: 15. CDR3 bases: TGTGCCAGCAGCTCGACCCAGGGACAGGGGGCAGGGACGAATTCACCCCTCCACTTT. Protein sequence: CASSSTQGQGAGTNSPLHF.

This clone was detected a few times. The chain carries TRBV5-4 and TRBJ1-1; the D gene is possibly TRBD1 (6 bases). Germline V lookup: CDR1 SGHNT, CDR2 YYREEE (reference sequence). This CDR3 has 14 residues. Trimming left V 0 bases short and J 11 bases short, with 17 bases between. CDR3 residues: CASSLAGRQDSAFF. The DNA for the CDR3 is TGTGCCAGCAGCTTGGCAGGAAGACAGGATTCGGCTTTCTTT.

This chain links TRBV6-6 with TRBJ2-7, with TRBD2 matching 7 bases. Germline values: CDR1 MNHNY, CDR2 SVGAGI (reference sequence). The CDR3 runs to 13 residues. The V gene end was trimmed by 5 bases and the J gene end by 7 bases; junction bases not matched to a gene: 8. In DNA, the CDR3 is TGTGCCAGCAGTCCTAGCGGTTCCGGAGAGCAGTACTTC. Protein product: CASSPSGSGEQYF.

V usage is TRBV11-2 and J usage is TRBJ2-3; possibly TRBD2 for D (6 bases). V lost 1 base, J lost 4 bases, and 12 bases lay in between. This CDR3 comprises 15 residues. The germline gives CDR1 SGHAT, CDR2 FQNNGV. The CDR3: CASSLGAGGSDTQYF. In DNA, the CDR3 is TGTGCCAGCAGCTTAGGGGCAGGAGGGTCAGATACGCAGTATTTT.

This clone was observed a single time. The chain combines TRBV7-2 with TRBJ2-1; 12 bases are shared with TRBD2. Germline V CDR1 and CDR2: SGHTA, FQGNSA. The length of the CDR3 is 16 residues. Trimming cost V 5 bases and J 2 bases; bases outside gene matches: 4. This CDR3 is CASSPSSGRAYNEQFF. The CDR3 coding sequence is TGTGCCAGCAGCCCCTCTAGCGGGAGGGCCTACAATGAGCAGTTCTTC.

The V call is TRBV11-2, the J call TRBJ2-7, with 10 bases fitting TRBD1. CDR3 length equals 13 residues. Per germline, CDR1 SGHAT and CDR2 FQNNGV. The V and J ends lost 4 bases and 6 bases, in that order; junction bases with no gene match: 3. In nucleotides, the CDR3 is TGTGCCAGCAGCTCCGGGACAGGGGTCGAGCAGTACTTC. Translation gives CASSSGTGVEQYF. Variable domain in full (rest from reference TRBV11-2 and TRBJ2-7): EAGVAQSPRYKIIEKRQSVAFWCNPISGHATLYWYQQILGQGPKLLIQFQNNGVVDDSQLPKDRFSAERLKGVDSTLKIQPAKLEDSAVYLCASSSGTGVEQYFGPGTRLTVT.